This passage covers 8 T cell receptor beta chains from one sample sequenced in a study of T cell repertoires in cytomegalovirus infection. Antigen specificity for these receptors is unknown. TCRdb analysed the reads with MiXCR anew, one entry per CDR3 protein. The table lists roughly 990,000 distinct CDR3 sequences, under 40% of them singletons. Sample: cultured CD8+ T cells from PBMCs, taken from culture after CMV antigen stimulation. The receptors shown here come from a human donor in good health (CMV status not recorded). Some clones in this sample may be carry-over from other donors' samples.

In this sample, this clonotype turned up a few times. This sequence joins TRBV27 and TRBJ2-7; D possibly matches TRBD1 or TRBD2 (5 bases each). The CDR3 is 14 residues long. Trimming left V 5 bases short and J 1 base short, with 12 bases between. The germline gives CDR1 MNHEY, CDR2 SMNVEV (reference sequence). CDR3 in DNA: TGTGCCAGCAGTCCGTGGGGGATATCCTACGAGCAGTACTTC. It is translated as CASSPWGISYEQYF.

The chain links TRBV27 to TRBJ1-2; TRBD1 agrees at 8 bases. The length of the CDR3 is 14 residues. The germline gives CDR1 MNHEY, CDR2 SMNVEV (reference sequence). V gave up 6 bases and J gave up 3 bases; unmatched junction bases: 6. The CDR3 DNA is TGTGCCAGCAGAACAGGGGGAGGGCACTATGGCTACACCTTC. Translating it yields CASRTGGGHYGYTF.

CDR3 amino acids: CASSYESGGPESTDTQYF. CDR3 DNA sequence: TGTGCCAGCAGTTACGAGTCGGGGGGGCCGGAAAGCACAGATACGCAGTATTTT. The chain employs TRBV6-2 or TRBV6-3 and TRBJ2-3, with 8 bases aligning to TRBD2. The CDR3 loop spans 18 amino acids. V was clipped by 2 bases and J by 0 bases; unmatched bases: 10. Per germline, CDR1 MNHEY and CDR2 SVGEGT.

The V gene is TRBV6-1, the J gene TRBJ2-1, with TRBD2 identical over 10 bases. Looked up from germline, CDR1 is MNHNS and CDR2 is SASEGT. This CDR3 region has 19 residues. The V and J ends lost 5 bases and 0 bases, in that order; junction bases with no gene match: 13. The DNA of the CDR3 is TGTGCCAGCAGTTACGGGGTAGCGGGGGGCCTCGACTCCTACAATGAGCAGTTCTTC. It is translated as CASSYGVAGGLDSYNEQFF.

The chain links TRBV3-1 to TRBJ2-2; 10 nucleotides align to TRBD2. V shed 2 bases, J shed 4 bases, and the junction held 10 bases outside the gene matches. Germline V CDR1 and CDR2: LGHDT, YNNKEL (reference sequence). The CDR3 totals 18 residues. DNA for the CDR3: TGTGCCAGCAGCCAAACGTTTGAGCGGGGGGGCCTCACCGGGGAGCTGTTTTTT. Amino acid sequence: CASSQTFERGGLTGELFF. The whole variable domain, filled in from reference TRBV3-1 and TRBJ2-2, reads DTAVSQTPKYLVTQMGNDKSIKCEQNLGHDTMYWYKQDSKKFLKIMFSYNNKELIINETVPNRFSPKSPDKAHLNLHINSLELGDSAVYFCASSQTFERGGLTGELFFGEGSRLTVL.

This chain links TRBV5-6 with TRBJ2-3; D possibly corresponds to TRBD2 (5 bases). This CDR3 is built from 13 residues. Deletions cut 7 bases from V and 3 bases from J, with 12 bases between. CDR1 and CDR2 from the germline V gene are SGHDT and YYEEEE. CDR3 amino acids: CASDHGGTDTQYF. The CDR3 DNA sequence: TGTGCCAGCGATCACGGCGGGACAGATACGCAGTATTTT.

The chain carries TRBV6-5 and TRBJ2-6; D remains ambiguous. From germline, CDR1 is MNHEY and CDR2 SVGAGI. The V end lost 6 bases, the J end lost 4 bases, and 13 bases lay between the germline ends. This CDR3 has 15 residues. In DNA, the CDR3 is TGTGCCAGCAGCCCACCTGAGGCGGGGGCCAACGTCCTGACTTTC. It specifies CASSPPEAGANVLTF.

The chain has TRBV7-9 and TRBJ2-1, with D possibly being TRBD2 (6 bases). Trimming removed 3 bases at V and 12 bases at J, with 9 bases between. CDR1 and CDR2 (germline): SEHNR, FQNEAQ (reference sequence). The CDR3 runs 11 residues. The DNA for the CDR3 is TGTGCCAGCAGCTTGGGACTTTTGCAGTTCTTC. This gives the protein CASSLGLLQFF.